Detailed here is one TCR beta chain. Its antigen is undetermined. This sample was taken from a study of T cell responses to AZD1222 COVID-19 vaccine. The repertoire was sequenced with immunoSEQ multiplex PCR; TCRdb's copy has only in-frame clones and lacks some. The sample lists 130,000 to 150,000 clones, around 93% seen once, with approximately 3% in the top ten. Overall study results and limits: Repertoires were obtained only post-peak T cell response. Only five or six AZD1222 recipients tested seropositive at baseline. Donors were chiefly white British, with a greater number of females, and clonal diversity was perhaps underestimated.

The V and J ends lost 0 bases and 1 base respectively, with 14 bases between them. This CDR3 comprises 17 residues. The germline V gene encodes CDR1 SGDLS and CDR2 YYNGEE. Sequencing was performed on peripheral blood, taken on day 0 of AZD1222 vaccination. This clonotype was obtained from an adult in good health. This chain uses TRBV9 with TRBJ2-1, with a tentative D call TRBD2 (6 bases). The CDR3 spells CASSVAGVRESYNEQFF. The DNA of the CDR3 is TGTGCCAGCAGCGTAGCGGGAGTAAGGGAATCCTACAATGAGCAGTTCTTC.